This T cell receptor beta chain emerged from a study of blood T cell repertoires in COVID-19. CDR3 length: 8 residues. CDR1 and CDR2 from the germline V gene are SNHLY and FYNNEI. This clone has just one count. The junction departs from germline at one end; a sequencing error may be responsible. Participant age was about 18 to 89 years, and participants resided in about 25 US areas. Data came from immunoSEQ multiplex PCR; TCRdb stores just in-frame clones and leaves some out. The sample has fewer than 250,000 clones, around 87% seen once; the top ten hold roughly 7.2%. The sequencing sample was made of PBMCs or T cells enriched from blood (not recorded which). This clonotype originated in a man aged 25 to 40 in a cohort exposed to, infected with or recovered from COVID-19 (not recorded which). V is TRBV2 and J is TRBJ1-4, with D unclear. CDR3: CASSGSGF. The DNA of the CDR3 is TGTGCCAGCAGTGGTTCCGGGTTT.